This T cell receptor beta chain is drawn from a study of shared clonotypes between healthy human individuals. Study-wide results and limits: Clonotypes shared by all four sorted-subset donors had higher generation probabilities than non-shared clonotypes. Only blood samples were collected, and tissue repertoires likely differ.

For each subset, genomic DNA was distributed in equal portions over several immunoSEQ plates. Assay used: immunoSEQ multiplex PCR; TCRdb lists only in-frame clones, some missing. The table has over 750,000 clones, roughly 96% seen once. Cells designated naive CD8 were CD45RO-negative and were positively selected for CCR7, with terminally differentiated effector memory CD45RA+ cells excluded. The donor cohort consisted entirely of Caucasian adults residing in Nashville, Tennessee. Comments on this clone: Its target is unknown.

Unmatched junction bases numbered 7, after V lost 4 bases and J lost 0 bases. The CDR3 has 16 amino acids. The germline V gene encodes CDR1 SQVTM and CDR2 ANQGSEA. The receptor's source is a man aged 30 to 45 in good health. The rearrangement links TRBV29-1 to TRBJ2-7; 12 bases fit TRBD2. The specimen sequenced was naive CD8+ T cells sorted from blood. CDR3 loop: CSVVGLAGGSSYEQYF. In nucleotides, the CDR3 is TGCAGCGTTGTTGGTCTAGCGGGAGGGAGCTCCTACGAGCAGTACTTC.